The rows below give T cell receptor beta chains drawn from one sample of a study of cytomegalovirus exposure and HLA in healthy donors. Clones were sequenced by immunoSEQ multiplex PCR, and TCRdb holds only the in-frame ones, with some missing. The table includes under 200,000 clones, 75% to 90% detected once. Sequences were obtained from PBMCs. Receptors were obtained from a human donor in good health. Each CDR3 is given with its conserved first and last residue. The D gene is left open where the match is weak. Only some rows state a clone size, as once, few, many or a class for expanded clones.

V,D,size,J,DNA,CDR3
TRBV5-1,TRBD1,-,TRBJ2-1,TGCGCCAGCAGCTTCCGGGACAGGACCTACAATGAGCAGTTCTTC,CASSFRDRTYNEQFF
TRBV5-1,TRBD2,-,TRBJ2-5,TGCGCCAGCAGCTTCCTCGCTAGCGGGGGGGCCGAGGAGACCCAGTACTTC,CASSFLASGGAEETQYF
TRBV7-9,-,-,TRBJ1-3,TGTGCCAGCAGCTTCTCCAGCTCTGGAAACACCATATATTTT,CASSFSSSGNTIYF
TRBV5-1,TRBD2,once,TRBJ2-7,TGCGCCAGCAGCTTCGGAAGCGGGGGCGCAGGGGAGCAGTACTTC,CASSFGSGGAGEQYF
TRBV7-2,-,-,TRBJ2-2,TGTGCCAGCAGCCCCCCCCGGGCTAGCGCGACCGGGGAGCTGTTTTTT,CASSPPRASATGELFF
TRBV27,-,-,TRBJ2-2,TGTGCCAGCAGTTCCTCGGGTGGATACACCGGGGAGCTGTTTTTT,CASSSSGGYTGELFF
TRBV15,TRBD2,-,TRBJ2-7,TGTGCCACCAGCCCCTCCCGGGGGGAGAGCTACGAGCAGTACTTC,CATSPSRGESYEQYF
TRBV5-6,-,-,TRBJ2-3,TGTGCCAGCAGGGGAGAGGCCTCAGCTAGAGATACGCAGTATTTT,CASRGEASARDTQYF
TRBV6-6,-,-,TRBJ1-5,TGTGCCAGCAGTGGACGGGACAATCAGCCCCAGCATTTT,CASSGRDNQPQHF
TRBV4-2,-,-,TRBJ2-6,TGTGCCAGCAGCCAAGAAGGCCGCCGGTTAACTAACTCTGGGGCCAACGTCCTGACTTTC,CASSQEGRRLTNSGANVLTF
TRBV19,TRBD1,-,TRBJ2-4,TGTGCCAGTAGACCGGGACAGCAAAACACTCAGTACTTC,CASRPGQQNTQYF
TRBV7-9,-,-,TRBJ1-6,TGTGCCAGCAGCTTAGGGGTGAAGGGAGGGAATTCACCCCTCCACTTT,CASSLGVKGGNSPLHF
TRBV5-8,-,few,TRBJ1-5,TGTGCCAGCAGCTTGGCCGAAGCCACTCTACAGCATTTT,CASSLAEATLQHF
TRBV5-4,-,-,TRBJ1-2,TGTGCCAGCAGCTTAGACAGCTATGGCTACACCTTC,CASSLDSYGYTF
TRBV4-3,-,-,TRBJ1-1,TGCGCCAGCAGCCAAGGGCGACAGAACACTGAAGCTTTCTTT,CASSQGRQNTEAFF
TRBV7-9,TRBD1,-,TRBJ2-7,TGTGCCAGCGGCGACCGGGACAGAATCTACGAGCAGTACTTC,CASGDRDRIYEQYF
TRBV7-6,TRBD1,-,TRBJ1-4,TGTGCCAGCAGCGGCAGGGGGCGCGGGGAAAAACTGTTTTTT,CASSGRGRGEKLFF
TRBV15,TRBD1,-,TRBJ2-3,TGTGCCACCAGCAGAGGGGACAGGGCGCCAGATACGCAGTATTTT,CATSRGDRAPDTQYF
TRBV10-3,-,-,TRBJ2-6,TGTGCCATCAGTCAGGAGGGGAGCGGGGCCAACGTCCTGACTTTC,CAISQEGSGANVLTF
TRBV7-9,TRBD1,-,TRBJ2-3,TGTGCCAGCAGCCCACCGGGACAGCGGCCAGATACGCAGTATTTT,CASSPPGQRPDTQYF
TRBV18,-,-,TRBJ2-7,TGTGCCAGCTCACCGGACAGAGCGCCAGCCTACGAGCAGTACTTC,CASSPDRAPAYEQYF
TRBV9,-,-,TRBJ1-1,TGTGCCAGCAGCCGTAACTCAGGGAGGGGAACTGAAGCTTTCTTT,CASSRNSGRGTEAFF
TRBV4-1,-,-,TRBJ1-3,TGCGCCAGCAGCCAAGACAGTTCCTCTGGAAACACCATATATTTT,CASSQDSSSGNTIYF
TRBV4-1,TRBD2,-,TRBJ2-1,TGCGCCAGCAGCCAAGGTTCGACTAGCGGGGGGCGATACAATGAGCAGTTCTTC,CASSQGSTSGGRYNEQFF
TRBV4-3,TRBD1,-,TRBJ1-2,TGCGCCAGCAGCCAAGACCGGAGGGGGCGGAACTATGGCTACACCTTC,CASSQDRRGRNYGYTF
TRBV27,TRBD1,-,TRBJ2-1,TGTGCCAGCAGTTTAATGGGGACAGGGTCCTACAATGAGCAGTTCTTC,CASSLMGTGSYNEQFF
TRBV7-9,TRBD1,-,TRBJ2-2,TGTGCCAGCAGCTCAGGACAGGGAAGAACCGGGGAGCTGTTTTTT,CASSSGQGRTGELFF
TRBV6-1,-,few,TRBJ1-1,TGTGCCAGCAGTGAAGCGCGGGGGTGGCAAGCTTTCTTT,CASSEARGWQAFF
TRBV4-1,-,-,TRBJ2-1,TGCGCCAGCAGCCAAGTAGGAGATGTTGAGCAGTTCTTC,CASSQVGDVEQFF
TRBV18,TRBD1,-,TRBJ1-3,TGTGCCAGCTCACCGGACAGGTTTTTCGGAAACACCATATATTTT,CASSPDRFFGNTIYF
TRBV2,-,-,TRBJ1-4,TGTGCCAGCAGCGAATCCAGAATTGGGAGGGCCTCCCGGTCTGAAAAACTGTTTTTT,CASSESRIGRASRSEKLFF
TRBV28,TRBD2,-,TRBJ2-1,TGTGCCAGCAGGACAATCGGGACTAGCGGGGGTAATGAGCAGTTCTTC,CASRTIGTSGGNEQFF
TRBV6-1,TRBD1,-,TRBJ1-6,TGTGCCAGCAGTGAGGACAGGGCCCATTATGTCCTCCACTTT,CASSEDRAHYVLHF
TRBV6-5,TRBD1,-,TRBJ1-3,TGTGCCAGCAGTCGGACAGGGGGTGGAAACACCATATATTTT,CASSRTGGGNTIYF
TRBV5-1,-,-,TRBJ1-2,TGCGCCAGCAGCCCATCCGGGTCCCAAGCGGGAGGCTACACCTTC,CASSPSGSQAGGYTF
TRBV7-8,TRBD2,-,TRBJ2-3,TGTGCCAGCAGCGAGGGACTAGCGGGCGCAGATACGCAGTATTTT,CASSEGLAGADTQYF
TRBV13,-,-,TRBJ2-7,TGTGCCAGCAGCTCCTCCTACTCCTACGAGCAGTACTTC,CASSSSYSYEQYF
TRBV19,-,-,TRBJ2-1,TGTGCCAGTAGTATGGTGAGTGGCGGAGTTGAGCAGTTCTTC,CASSMVSGGVEQFF